The 31 T cell receptor beta chains below come from one sample, sequenced in a study of T cells in Graves' hyperthyroidism and ophthalmopathy (dated by TCRdb to about 2019). The library was obtained by multiplex PCR. Sequenced on an Illumina HiSeq 2000. TCR beta CDR3 regions were amplified from RNA transcripts. The TCR CDR3 was subjected to a first round of RT-PCR using the HTBI primer set and the Qiagen OneStep RT-PCR kit. The public reads were run again by TCRdb, first through fastp at Q25 and then through MiXCR, and only productive beta chains were kept. Each CDR3 protein gets just one entry, which takes the most common genes and DNA from the rows behind it. The sample yields some 320,000 distinct CDR3 sequences; around 13% were counted once. The ten largest clones capture 30% to 35% of the sample. Input material: blood. These receptors originate from a woman aged 40 to 50 with Graves' ophthalmopathy.

This clonotype was counted at least ten times. This rearrangement joins TRBV27 to TRBJ2-1; D is possibly TRBD1 or TRBD2 (5 bases each). CDR3 length: 16 residues. V was pared by 6 bases and J by 5 bases, with 20 bases between. The germline gives CDR1 MNHEY, CDR2 SMNVEV (reference sequence). CDR3 in DNA: TGTGCCAGCAGGGGGGTGTCCCCATCCTCTAACAATGAGCAGTTCTTC. As protein: CASRGVSPSSNNEQFF.

This clonotype was picked up a small number of times. This rearrangement joins TRBV4-1 to TRBJ2-3, with 9 bases that match TRBD2. The CDR3 extends over 15 amino acids. Germline lookup yields CDR1 MGHRA and CDR2 YSYEKL. Trimming removed 4 bases from V and 1 base from J; junction bases left unmatched: 3. CDR3 residues: CASSPGLARTDTQYF. The CDR3, as DNA: TGCGCCAGCAGCCCGGGACTAGCCCGCACAGATACGCAGTATTTT.

The sample holds many counts of this clonotype. Here the CDR3 DNA reads TGTGCCAGCAAAGAGGGGCTAGCGGGATACGAGCAGTACTTC. This encodes CASKEGLAGYEQYF. The chain links TRBV13 to TRBJ2-7, with 9 bases aligning to TRBD2. Germline assignment: CDR1 PRHDT and CDR2 FYEKMQ (reference sequence). The ends lost 7 bases at V and 4 bases at J; junction bases unmatched: 8. The CDR3 sequence is 14 residues long.

Ten or more counts support this clonotype. CDR3 protein: CASSSGLIYEQYF. The DNA for the CDR3 is TGTGCCAGCAGTTCAGGACTGATCTACGAGCAGTACTTC. This sequence joins TRBV7-9 and TRBJ2-7, with D possibly being TRBD2 (5 bases). Germline assignment: CDR1 SEHNR and CDR2 FQNEAQ (reference sequence). V dropped 6 bases and J dropped 3 bases, with 12 bases sitting between them. This CDR3 is built from 13 residues.

This clonotype has at least ten counts. J is TRBJ2-7 and V is TRBV12-3 or TRBV12-4, with D possibly called TRBD1 or TRBD2 (5 bases each). V lost 6 bases and J 7 bases, leaving 16 bases between the germline ends. The CDR3 contains 13 residues. Here the CDR3 reads CASSLLRGGEQYF. Here the CDR3 DNA reads TGTGCCAGCAGCCTTCTGAGGGGTGGTGAGCAGTACTTC.

At least ten counts were recorded for this clonotype. The CDR3 DNA reads as TGTGCCGTCTCCCTGGAGCGGAGAAAAGAGACCCAGTACTTC. Its translation: CAVSLERRKETQYF. The chain combines TRBV10-3 with TRBJ2-5; maybe TRBD2 (5 bases). V lost 11 bases, J lost 3 bases, and 19 bases lay in between. Per the germline V gene, CDR1 is ENHRY and CDR2 is SYGVKD. This CDR3 contains 14 residues.

CDR3 bases: TGTGCCAGCAGCGGCCTTATGGGGTCGGCTAATGAAAAACTGTTTTTT. This codes for CASSGLMGSANEKLFF. The rearrangement joins TRBV5-5 to TRBJ1-4; D uncertain. This CDR3 has 16 residues. Germline CDR1 SGHKS, CDR2 YYEKEE (reference sequence). V lost 4 bases to trimming and J lost 3 bases, with 16 bases between them.

The CDR3 protein is CASGAGDLLLYSNQPQHF. The CDR3 DNA is TGCGCCAGCGGGGCGGGAGACCTGTTACTATATAGCAATCAGCCCCAGCATTTT. The rearrangement links TRBV5-1 to TRBJ1-5; D may be TRBD1 (5 bases). The V gene's germline CDR1 is SGHRS and CDR2 YFSETQ. Trimming shortened V by 7 bases and J by 0 bases, and 23 bases separated the two germline ends. The CDR3 is made up of 18 amino acids. The full variable domain, rest sourced from reference TRBV5-1 and TRBJ1-5, is KAGVTQTPRYLIKTRGQQVTLSCSPISGHRSVSWYQQTPGQGLQFLFEYFSETQRNKGNFPGRFSGRQFSNSRSEMNVSTLELGDSALYLCASGAGDLLLYSNQPQHFGDGTRLSIL.

At least ten counts were recorded for this clonotype. V is TRBV27 and J is TRBJ2-1, with 7 bases identical to TRBD2. Germline loops: CDR1 MNHEY, CDR2 SMNVEV (reference sequence). Trimming removed 6 bases from V and 10 bases from J; junction bases left unmatched: 27. This CDR3 is built from 19 residues. CDR3 residues: CASSTRLGMLTTSSVEQFF. The DNA for the CDR3 is TGTGCCAGCAGCACACGATTAGGCATGTTAACGACTAGCTCGGTCGAGCAGTTCTTC.

The V and J genes are TRBV24-1 and TRBJ1-5; TRBD1 is a possible D gene (5 bases). Trimming stripped 7 bases from V and 3 bases from J, with 12 bases between. Germline lookup yields CDR1 KGHDR and CDR2 SFDVKD. This CDR3 comprises 14 residues. CDR3 amino acids: CATRGEGTNQPQHF. The CDR3 DNA reads as TGTGCCACCAGGGGGGAAGGGACCAATCAGCCCCAGCATTTT.

This clonotype was observed at least ten times. The rearrangement links TRBV12-5 to TRBJ1-5, with D perhaps matching TRBD1 (5 bases). Trimming took 1 base from V and 9 from J, leaving 10 bases between them. The germline V gene encodes CDR1 LGHNT and CDR2 FRNRAP. CDR3 length: 13 residues. CDR3 in DNA: TGTGCTAGTGGTTTGGGGGGCATGTTGCCCCAGCATTTT. This translates into CASGLGGMLPQHF.

J is TRBJ2-1 and V is TRBV5-1, with D tentatively TRBD2 (7 bases). Germline V CDR1 and CDR2: SGHRS, YFSETQ. Deletions cut 3 bases from V and 8 bases from J, with 9 bases between. This CDR3 is built from 12 residues. DNA of the CDR3: TGCGCCAGCAGCTGGGGGGGCGATGAGCAGTTCTTC. It specifies CASSWGGDEQFF.

This chain links TRBV20-1 with TRBJ2-1; weak D call: TRBD1 (6 bases). Trimming removed 1 base at V and 12 bases at J, with 13 bases between. The CDR3 sequence is 12 residues long. Germline V gives CDR1 DFQATT, CDR2 SNEGSKA (reference sequence). The CDR3 DNA sequence: TGCAGTGCTAGAGGGGGGCAGCTTTGGCAGTTCTTC. This translates into CSARGGQLWQFF.

This clonotype has at least ten counts. The chain recombines TRBV6-1 with TRBJ2-3; 7 nucleotides line up with TRBD1. V shed 3 bases and J 2 bases; nucleotides not matched to a gene: 2. The CDR3 sequence is 14 residues long. Germline V gene data show CDR1 as MNHNS and CDR2 as SASEGT. In DNA, the CDR3 is TGTGCCAGCAGTGACGGGACAGACACAGATACGCAGTATTTT. Its translation is CASSDGTDTDTQYF.

The chain joins TRBV20-1 to TRBJ2-7; 7 bases map to TRBD2. This CDR3 is 14 amino acids long. Germline V lookup: CDR1 DFQATT, CDR2 SNEGSKA (reference sequence). V was clipped by 2 bases and J by 6 bases; unmatched bases: 10. The CDR3 loop is CSARSGLKPCEQYF. In nucleotides, the CDR3 is TGCAGTGCTAGATCGGGACTAAAGCCCTGCGAGCAGTACTTC.

This clonotype was detected ten times or more. V usage is TRBV11-3 and J usage is TRBJ2-3; a weak D match, TRBD1 (5 bases). Trimming cost V 5 bases and J 0 bases, with 9 bases left between them. Germline V lookup: CDR1 SGHNT, CDR2 YENEEA. The CDR3 length is 14 residues. Written as DNA, the CDR3 is TGTGCCAGCAGCAAATCAGGGAGCACAGATACGCAGTATTTT. Its protein product is CASSKSGSTDTQYF.

This clonotype showed up many times. The chain recombines TRBV29-1 with TRBJ1-2; the match to TRBD1 covers 8 bases. This CDR3 region has 16 residues. Germline values: CDR1 SQVTM, CDR2 ANQGSEA. Trimming at V came to 3 bases and at J to 6 bases, leaving 15 bases not matched to a gene. The CDR3 here is CSVDSSAWTGYNGYTF. CDR3 DNA: TGCAGCGTTGATTCCAGCGCCTGGACAGGGTATAATGGCTACACCTTC.

In its sample, this clonotype was seen many times. The V gene is TRBV27, the J gene TRBJ2-1; 8 bases line up with TRBD2. This CDR3 has 14 amino acids. Germline CDR1 MNHEY, CDR2 SMNVEV (reference sequence). The V gene end was trimmed by 4 bases and the J gene end by 14 bases; junction bases not matched to a gene: 13. The CDR3 protein is CASSSGGVGRQEFF. CDR3 sequence (DNA): TGTGCCAGCAGTTCGGGAGGGGTTGGCCGTCAGGAGTTCTTC.

This clonotype came up many times. DNA of the CDR3: TGTGCCAGCAGCTACGACGACGCGAACACCGGGGAGCTGTTTTTT. Residues: CASSYDDANTGELFF. The chain links TRBV12-3 or TRBV12-4 to TRBJ2-2, with D uncertain. The CDR3 has 15 amino acids. Trimming cost V 6 bases and J 0 bases, with 11 bases left between them.

This clonotype has at least ten counts. The chain links TRBV12-3 or TRBV12-4 to TRBJ1-1; D is possibly TRBD1 (6 bases). This CDR3 is built from 15 residues. The ends were cut back, 5 bases at V and 4 bases at J, with 17 bases in the middle. The CDR3 DNA follows: TGTGCCAGCAGTCCCCCCAGGGGTGCGGTCACTGAAGCTTTCTTT. It encodes CASSPPRGAVTEAFF.

This clonotype was seen only a few times. One end of the junction fails to match germline, which may point to a read error. The gene calls are TRBV18 and TRBJ1-3; D gene ambiguous. The CDR3 contains 13 residues. The germline gives CDR1 KGHSH, CDR2 LQKENI. DNA for the CDR3: TGTGCCAGCTCACCGACCTCTGGAAACACCATGTATTTT. Its translation is CASSPTSGNTMYF.

At least ten counts were recorded for this clonotype. V is TRBV6-1 and J is TRBJ2-7; 7 bases are shared with TRBD2. Per germline, CDR1 MNHNS and CDR2 SASEGT. V gave up 5 bases and J gave up 3 bases; unmatched junction bases: 7. This CDR3 is built from 14 residues. The CDR3 region is CASSSGPGGYEQYF. CDR3 coding DNA: TGTGCCAGCAGTTCGGGACCGGGGGGCTACGAGCAGTACTTC.

The gene calls are TRBV7-9 and TRBJ1-3; TRBD1 matches 9 bases. There are 16 residues in the CDR3. The ends lost 5 bases at V and 6 bases at J; junction bases unmatched: 11. From germline, CDR1 is SEHNR and CDR2 FQNEAQ (reference sequence). The DNA of the CDR3 is TGTGCCAGCAGCCCACGCCGGGACAGGGTTTTAAACACCATATATTTT. The encoded protein is CASSPRRDRVLNTIYF.

This clonotype was detected many times. The J gene is TRBJ2-5, the V gene TRBV2; D uncertain. Deletions cut 9 bases from V and 2 bases from J, with 19 bases between. In germline, CDR1 is SNHLY, CDR2 FYNNEI. The length of the CDR3 is 15 residues. CDR3 sequence: CASGPGIGPQETQYF. Here the CDR3 DNA reads TGTGCCAGTGGCCCCGGAATCGGGCCACAAGAGACCCAGTACTTC.

This clonotype has ten or more counts. The chain combines TRBV10-2 with TRBJ2-5; the D is unclear. Germline CDR1 and CDR2: WSHSY and SAAADI. The CDR3 spans 12 residues. V was clipped by 4 bases and J by 2 bases, with 5 bases between them. The CDR3, as DNA: TGCGCCAGCAGTGCGAATCAAGAGACCCAGTACTTC. Residues: CASSANQETQYF.

This clonotype was counted many times. V and J are TRBV18 and TRBJ1-5; D remains unclear. The V and J ends lost 2 bases and 3 bases respectively, with 8 bases between them. The germline gives CDR1 KGHSH, CDR2 LQKENI. The CDR3 extends over 14 amino acids. In nucleotides, the CDR3 is TGTGCCAGCTCACCAACGGGGATCAATCAGCCCCAGCATTTT. It translates to CASSPTGINQPQHF.

The chain joins TRBV20-1 to TRBJ2-7; D is possibly TRBD2 (5 bases). This CDR3 spans 14 amino acids. CDR1 and CDR2 from the germline V gene are DFQATT and SNEGSKA (reference sequence). Trimming stripped 1 base from V and 3 bases from J, with 13 bases between. CDR3 sequence: CSARVRDSSYEQYF. The CDR3 DNA reads as TGCAGTGCTAGAGTTCGGGATAGCAGCTACGAGCAGTACTTC.

This clonotype was detected a few times. The chain links TRBV9 to TRBJ2-5; 10 bases agree with TRBD2. J was trimmed by 1 base and V by 4 bases; bases with no gene match: 7. The CDR3 consists of 16 residues. Per germline, CDR1 SGDLS and CDR2 YYNGEE. This CDR3 is CASSSGRTSGQETQYF. CDR3 DNA: TGTGCCAGCAGCTCAGGGAGGACTAGCGGCCAAGAGACCCAGTACTTC. The full variable domain, its missing parts supplied by reference TRBV9 and TRBJ2-5, is DSGVTQTPKHLITATGQRVTLRCSPRSGDLSVYWYQQSLDQGLQFLIQYYNGEERAKGNILERFSAQQFPDLHSELNLSSLELGDSALYFCASSSGRTSGQETQYFGPGTRLLVL.

The chain links TRBV5-4 to TRBJ2-7; TRBD1 agrees at 9 bases. The CDR3 totals 15 residues. The trim removed 1 base at V and 2 bases at J, leaving 4 bases unmatched. The germline V gene has CDR1 SGHNT and CDR2 YYREEE (reference sequence). The CDR3: CASSLMGQGTYEQYF. The DNA for the CDR3 is TGTGCCAGCAGCTTGATGGGACAGGGAACCTACGAGCAGTACTTC.

This clonotype has at least ten counts. The CDR3 is CATSLPGRGGNQPQHF. In DNA form, the CDR3 reads TGTGCCACCAGCCTTCCGGGGAGGGGTGGCAATCAGCCCCAGCATTTT. The genes are TRBV15 and TRBJ1-5, with D possibly TRBD1 on 5 matching bases. V was pared by 5 bases and J by 2 bases, with 16 bases between. Germline V lookup: CDR1 LNHNV, CDR2 YYDKDF (reference sequence). There are 16 residues in the CDR3.

This clonotype was counted at least ten times. This chain connects TRBV11-2 to TRBJ2-7; D unresolved. The CDR3 is 14 residues long. The V and J ends lost 2 bases and 0 bases respectively, with 8 bases between them. CDR1 and CDR2 (germline): SGHAT, FQNNGV. The CDR3 DNA is TGTGCCAGCAGCTTAATAGGATCCTCCTACGAGCAGTACTTC. This encodes CASSLIGSSYEQYF.